This T cell receptor beta chain was captured by sequencing in a study of memory CD4+ T cells and cytomegalovirus serostatus. Single viable CD3+CD4+CD8-CD45RO+ cells were sorted as the memory CD4+ T cells. Here immunoSEQ multiplex PCR was the method, and the copy in TCRdb shows in-frame clones only, minus some. The profile shows under 55,000 clones, around 83% of them singletons. This CDR3 is built from 13 residues. V gave up 2 bases and J gave up 5 bases, with 12 bases separating them. Germline V CDR1 and CDR2: GTSNPN, SVGIG (reference sequence). J is TRBJ1-2 and V is TRBV30; TRBD1 is a possible D gene (6 bases). Sequenced: memory CD4+ T cells from blood. This clonotype originated in an adult in good health and CMV-seropositive. CDR3 DNA sequence: TGTGCCTGGAGTCCGGGGGGGGCGTATGGCTACACCTTC. This sequence encodes CAWSPGGAYGYTF.